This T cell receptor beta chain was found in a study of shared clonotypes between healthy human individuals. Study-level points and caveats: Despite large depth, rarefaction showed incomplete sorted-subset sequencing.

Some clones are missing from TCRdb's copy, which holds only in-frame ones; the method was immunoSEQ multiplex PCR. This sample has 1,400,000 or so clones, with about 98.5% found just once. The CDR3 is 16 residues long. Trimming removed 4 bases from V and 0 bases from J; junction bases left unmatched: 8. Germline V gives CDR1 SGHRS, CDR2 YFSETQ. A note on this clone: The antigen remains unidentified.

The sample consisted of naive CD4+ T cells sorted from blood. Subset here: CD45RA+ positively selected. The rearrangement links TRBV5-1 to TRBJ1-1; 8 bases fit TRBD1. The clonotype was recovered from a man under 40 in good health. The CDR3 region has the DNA TGCGCCAGCAGCCGAAGGACAGGGTCCATGAACACTGAAGCTTTCTTT. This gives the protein CASSRRTGSMNTEAFF.